This T cell receptor beta chain was sequenced in a study of cytomegalovirus exposure and HLA in healthy donors. Study results and limitations: Donors were assumed by presence/absence analyses to have roughly uniform sequencing depth.

The donors (healthy individuals) were bone marrow donors. The CDR3 is 15 residues long. Germline trimming cut 4 bases from V and 4 bases from J; bases unmatched to any gene: 9. Germline V CDR1 and CDR2: MNHNS, SASEGT. PCR involved 60 Vbeta and 13 Jbeta primers. Clones were read by immunoSEQ multiplex PCR, and TCRdb kept only the in-frame ones, dropping some. The sample lists over 80,000 clones; 82% were seen once. In the case of this clone: Its antigen is not identified.

The chain joins TRBV6-1 to TRBJ2-7; TRBD2 matches at 8 bases. The specimen was PBMCs. The sequence was obtained from a man in his fifties or sixties in good health and CMV-seronegative. The CDR3 spells CASSAVREGPYEQYF. The CDR3 DNA reads as TGTGCCAGCAGTGCGGTTCGGGAGGGCCCATACGAGCAGTACTTC.